The clone carrying this T cell receptor beta chain was seen a handful of times. Antigen specificity is unknown. The CDR3 length is 14 residues. CDR1 and CDR2 from the germline V gene are SGHRS and YFSETQ. Trimming removed 5 bases from V and 5 bases from J; junction bases left unmatched: 5. RNA transcripts were the source from which TCR beta CDR3 regions were amplified. First-round RT-PCR relied on HTBI primers, and a second-round multiplex PCR came next. Via MiXCR, TCRdb re-called the multiplex PCR reads, giving one row per CDR3 protein. Here the sample spans fewer than 650,000 distinct CDR3 sequences, roughly 20% being singletons. The record originates from a study of Graves' ophthalmopathy and Graves' hyperthyroidism. Findings and caveats of the study: Most thyroid clonotypes with frequency above 0.001 were detected in blood too.

Newly diagnosed, the hyperthyroidism patients had under 2 months' duration and were aged 18 to 65. None of the included patients had other autoimmune diseases, uncontrolled infections, pregnancy or lactation, as these led to exclusion. The specimen sequenced was peripheral blood. J is TRBJ1-1 and V is TRBV5-1; 11 bases map to TRBD1. The sequence was obtained from a young woman with stable Graves' hyperthyroidism. Some clones in this sample may be carry-over from other donors' samples. CDR3 in amino acids: CASRLGTGGTEAFF. The CDR3 bases are TGCGCCAGCAGGCTAGGGACAGGGGGTACTGAAGCTTTCTTT.